The 15 T cell receptor beta chains below were found in one sample sequenced in a study of CD8 T cells in Susac syndrome (dated by TCRdb to the late 2010s). Library preparation was by the immunoSEQ multiplex PCR assay. RNA was extracted using the RNeasy kit, and roughly 0.5 to 1 microgram was reverse transcribed with random hexamers. TCRdb reanalyzed the raw reads on its own, using fastp at Q25 for trimming and MiXCR for clone calling, and kept in-frame beta chains. One record per CDR3 amino acid sequence lists the most common genes and DNA. The sample table records 160,000 or so distinct CDR3 sequences; approximately 94% of these occur just once. Together, the top ten hold 0.12% of the sample. Sequenced: CD4+ T cells from PBMCs. Source of these receptors: a human donor with Susac syndrome.

The chain employs TRBV4-1 and TRBJ1-5; D unclear. Germline lookup yields CDR1 MGHRA and CDR2 YSYEKL. This CDR3 has 14 amino acids. Trimming shortened V by 1 base and J by 5 bases, and 9 bases separated the two germline ends. CDR3 coding DNA: TGCGCCAGCAGCCAAGTCTCCAGGTATCAGCCCCAGCATTTT. This encodes CASSQVSRYQPQHF.

This chain joins TRBV14 and TRBJ1-1; possibly TRBD1 for D (5 bases). This CDR3 region has 17 residues. Germline CDR1 SGHDN, CDR2 FVKESK. V lost 0 bases and J 1 base, leaving 15 bases between the germline ends. This CDR3 reads CASSQDGQGKANTEAFF. The CDR3, as DNA: TGTGCCAGCAGCCAAGATGGGCAGGGAAAAGCGAACACTGAAGCTTTCTTT.

This chain links TRBV3-1 with TRBJ2-1, with D possibly being TRBD1 or TRBD2 (5 bases each). This CDR3 region has 16 residues. Trimming took off 0 bases at V and 0 bases at J, with 9 bases between the two ends. The germline V gene has CDR1 LGHDT and CDR2 YNNKEL (reference sequence). The DNA of the CDR3 is TGTGCCAGCAGCCAAGATAGGGACGTCTCCTACAATGAGCAGTTCTTC. Translating it yields CASSQDRDVSYNEQFF.

This clonotype came up once. The rearrangement joins TRBV29-1 to TRBJ2-1; D may be TRBD1 (6 bases). The V gene lost 4 bases and the J gene lost 4 bases, with 26 bases spanning the gap. Germline V lookup: CDR1 SQVTM, CDR2 ANQGSEA. This CDR3 has 18 amino acids. The CDR3 loop is CSVGGNLVTPDSYNEQFF. The CDR3 DNA reads TGCAGCGTTGGGGGAAACCTCGTTACACCGGACAGTTACAATGAGCAGTTCTTC.

This chain uses TRBV9 with TRBJ2-5, with TRBD1 matching over 8 bases. In germline, CDR1 is SGDLS, CDR2 YYNGEE. CDR3 length: 16 residues. The junction had 13 bases not matched to a gene; V was cut back by 4 bases and J by 5 bases. The DNA for the CDR3 is TGTGCCAGCAGCCCTCGGACAGGGTCAAATGTGGAGACCCAGTACTTC. Amino acids: CASSPRTGSNVETQYF.

V is TRBV9 and J is TRBJ2-5; D may be TRBD2 (6 bases). V gave up 3 bases and J gave up 5 bases, with 11 bases separating them. CDR1 is SGDLS and CDR2 is YYNGEE in the germline V gene. The CDR3 consists of 13 residues. The CDR3 DNA reads TGTGCCAGCAGCGGCGCCCGGGGGGAGACCCAGTACTTC. The encoded protein is CASSGARGETQYF. Using reference TRBV9 and TRBJ2-5 for the parts outside the CDR3, the full variable domain is DSGVTQTPKHLITATGQRVTLRCSPRSGDLSVYWYQQSLDQGLQFLIQYYNGEERAKGNILERFSAQQFPDLHSELNLSSLELGDSALYFCASSGARGETQYFGPGTRLLVL.

V usage is TRBV5-1 and J usage is TRBJ2-1, with a weak D call TRBD1 (6 bases). CDR3 length: 14 amino acids. Deletions cut 1 base from V and 7 bases from J, with 12 bases between. Germline CDR1 reads SGHRS; CDR2 reads YFSETQ. Written as DNA, the CDR3 is TGCGCCAGCAGCTTGTCTGTACAGGGTAATGAGCAGTTCTTC. This codes for CASSLSVQGNEQFF. The whole variable domain, remainder taken from reference TRBV5-1 and TRBJ2-1, is KAGVTQTPRYLIKTRGQQVTLSCSPISGHRSVSWYQQTPGQGLQFLFEYFSETQRNKGNFPGRFSGRQFSNSRSEMNVSTLELGDSALYLCASSLSVQGNEQFFGPGTRLTVL.

The chain couples TRBV6-2 or TRBV6-3 to TRBJ2-7, with 14 bases matching TRBD2. Per the germline V gene, CDR1 is MNHEY and CDR2 is SVGEGT. V trimming: 5 bases; J trimming: 1 base; junction bases outside the gene matches: 4. The CDR3 contains 16 residues. As DNA, the CDR3 is TGTGCCAGCAGTCATCGGACTAGCGGGGGGTCCTACGAGCAGTACTTC. It codes for CASSHRTSGGSYEQYF.

V and J are TRBV25-1 and TRBJ2-7, with unresolved D. The V and J ends lost 6 bases and 3 bases respectively, with 6 bases between them. Germline CDR1 reads MGHDK; CDR2 reads SYGVNS. This CDR3 contains 11 residues. For the CDR3, the DNA is TGTGCCAGCAGCAAGAACTACGAGCAGTACTTC. Its translation: CASSKNYEQYF.

The chain combines TRBV29-1 with TRBJ2-5, with 7 bases identical to TRBD2. Germline-derived CDR1 and CDR2 are SQVTM and ANQGSEA. The CDR3 runs to 13 residues. Trimming at V came to 5 bases and at J to 4 bases, leaving 7 bases not matched to a gene. CDR3 DNA: TGCAGCGTTCGAGGGACTATGGGAGAGACCCAGTACTTC. This translates into CSVRGTMGETQYF.

V usage is TRBV29-1 and J usage is TRBJ2-2; 8 bases map to TRBD2. V dropped 7 bases and J dropped 7; count of bases not matched to a gene: 5. This CDR3 contains 12 residues. In germline, CDR1 is SQVTM, CDR2 ANQGSEA. The CDR3 reads CSAGTRGGELFF. CDR3 DNA sequence: TGCAGCGCCGGGACTAGGGGCGGGGAGCTGTTTTTT.

Concerning this clonotype itself: At one boundary the junction diverges from the germline segment, which might be a read error. The chain employs TRBV7-7 and TRBJ1-3; D not resolved. Germline CDR1 and CDR2: SSHAT and FNYEAQ (reference sequence). CDR3 size: 14 residues. The CDR3 nucleotides are TGTGCTAGCAGCTTAGCAGCCTCTGGAAACACCATATATTTT. Its translation is CASSLAASGNTIYF.

The chain recombines TRBV5-1 with TRBJ1-1; 9 bases map to TRBD1. This CDR3 region has 16 residues. Germline CDR1 SGHRS, CDR2 YFSETQ. The ends lost 2 bases at V and 4 bases at J; junction bases unmatched: 9. The DNA for the CDR3 is TGCGCCAGCAGCTTACGGGACAGGGCATCGGGCACTGAAGCTTTCTTT. Its protein product is CASSLRDRASGTEAFF.

The chain combines TRBV29-1 with TRBJ1-1; tentatively, D is TRBD1 (6 bases). V gave up 2 bases and J gave up 3 bases, with 13 bases separating them. CDR1 is SQVTM and CDR2 is ANQGSEA in the germline V gene. The CDR3 is made up of 14 amino acids. The CDR3 nucleotides read TGCAGCGTTGAATTACAGGGATCGTACACTGAAGCTTTCTTT. This gives the protein CSVELQGSYTEAFF.

This sequence joins TRBV18 and TRBJ2-5, with TRBD2 identical over 8 bases. This CDR3 has 17 amino acids. Germline CDR1 KGHSH, CDR2 LQKENI. V trimming: 0 bases; J trimming: 0 bases; junction bases outside the gene matches: 6. The CDR3 bases are TGTGCCAGCTCACCACCGGCGGGGGGACCCTACCAAGAGACCCAGTACTTC. Translated: CASSPPAGGPYQETQYF.